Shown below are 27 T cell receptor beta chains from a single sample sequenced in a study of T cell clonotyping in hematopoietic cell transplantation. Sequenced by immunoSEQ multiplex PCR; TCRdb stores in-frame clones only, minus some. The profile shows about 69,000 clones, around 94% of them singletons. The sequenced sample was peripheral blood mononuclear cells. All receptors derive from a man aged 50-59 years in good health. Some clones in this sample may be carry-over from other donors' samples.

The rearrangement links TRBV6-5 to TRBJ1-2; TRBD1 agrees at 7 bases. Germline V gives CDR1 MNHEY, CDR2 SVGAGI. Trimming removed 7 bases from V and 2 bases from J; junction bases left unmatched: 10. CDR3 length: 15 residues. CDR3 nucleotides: TGTGCCAGCACCACGGGACAGCTTAGAAACTATGGCTACACCTTC. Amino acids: CASTTGQLRNYGYTF.

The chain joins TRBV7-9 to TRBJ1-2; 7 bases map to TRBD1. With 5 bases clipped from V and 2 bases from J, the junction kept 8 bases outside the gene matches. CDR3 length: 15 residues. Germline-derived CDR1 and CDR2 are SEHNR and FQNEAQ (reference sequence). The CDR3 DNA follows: TGTGCCAGCAGCATTGACAGGGTTGGAAACTATGGCTACACCTTC. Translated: CASSIDRVGNYGYTF.

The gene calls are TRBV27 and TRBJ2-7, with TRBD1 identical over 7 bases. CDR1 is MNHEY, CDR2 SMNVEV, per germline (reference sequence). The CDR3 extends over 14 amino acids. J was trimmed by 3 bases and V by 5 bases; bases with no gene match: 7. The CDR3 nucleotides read TGTGCCAGCAGTCCGTGGGGGACAGTCTACGAGCAGTACTTC. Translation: CASSPWGTVYEQYF.

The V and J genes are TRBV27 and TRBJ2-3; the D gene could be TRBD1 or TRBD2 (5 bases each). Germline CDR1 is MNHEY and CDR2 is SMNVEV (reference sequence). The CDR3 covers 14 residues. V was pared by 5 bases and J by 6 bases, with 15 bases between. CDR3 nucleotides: TGTGCCAGCAGTCCGGGGACCTCTGGGGATACGCAGTATTTT. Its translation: CASSPGTSGDTQYF.

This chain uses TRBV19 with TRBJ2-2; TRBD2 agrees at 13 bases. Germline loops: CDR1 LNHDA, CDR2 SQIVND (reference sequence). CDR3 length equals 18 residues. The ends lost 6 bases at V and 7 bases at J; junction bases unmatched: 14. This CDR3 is CASSKRTSGSLRYGELFF. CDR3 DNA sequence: TGTGCCAGTAGCAAAAGGACTAGCGGGAGTTTGCGATACGGGGAGCTGTTTTTT. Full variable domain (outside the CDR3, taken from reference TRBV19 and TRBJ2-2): DGGITQSPKYLFRKEGQNVTLSCEQNLNHDAMYWYRQDPGQGLRLIYYSQIVNDFQKGDIAEGYSVSREKKESFPLTVTSAQKNPTAFYLCASSKRTSGSLRYGELFFGEGSRLTVL.

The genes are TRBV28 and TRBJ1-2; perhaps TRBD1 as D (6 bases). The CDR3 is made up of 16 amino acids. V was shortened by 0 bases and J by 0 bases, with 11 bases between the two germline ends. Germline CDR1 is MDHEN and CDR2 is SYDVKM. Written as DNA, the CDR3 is TGTGCCAGCAGTTTATGGACAGGACGATCTAACTATGGCTACACCTTC. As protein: CASSLWTGRSNYGYTF.

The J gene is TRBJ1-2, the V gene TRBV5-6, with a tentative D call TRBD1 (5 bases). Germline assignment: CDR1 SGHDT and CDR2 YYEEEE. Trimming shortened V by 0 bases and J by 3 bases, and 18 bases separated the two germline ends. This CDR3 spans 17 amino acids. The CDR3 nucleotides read TGTGCCAGCAGCTTGGGTTTTGGAGGGACCCCCGACTATGGCTACACCTTC. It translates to CASSLGFGGTPDYGYTF.

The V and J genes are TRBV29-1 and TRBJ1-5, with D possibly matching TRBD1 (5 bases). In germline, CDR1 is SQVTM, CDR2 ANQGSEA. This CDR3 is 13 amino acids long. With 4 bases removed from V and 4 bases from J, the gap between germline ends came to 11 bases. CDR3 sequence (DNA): TGCAGCGTTGGCCAGGGTGGTAATCAGCCCCAGCATTTT. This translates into CSVGQGGNQPQHF.

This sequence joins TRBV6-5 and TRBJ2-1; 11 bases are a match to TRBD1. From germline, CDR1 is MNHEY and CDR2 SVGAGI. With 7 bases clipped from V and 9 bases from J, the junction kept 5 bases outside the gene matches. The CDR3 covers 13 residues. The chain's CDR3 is CASTGQGAGEQFF. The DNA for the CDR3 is TGTGCCAGCACCGGACAGGGGGCTGGTGAGCAGTTCTTC.

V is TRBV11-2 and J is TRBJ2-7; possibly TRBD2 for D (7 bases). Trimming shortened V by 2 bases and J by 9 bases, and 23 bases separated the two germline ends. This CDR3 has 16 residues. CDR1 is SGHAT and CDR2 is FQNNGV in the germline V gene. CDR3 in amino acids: CASSLRGALGLGGQYF. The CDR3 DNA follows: TGTGCCAGCAGCTTACGGGGGGCCCTTGGCTTGGGCGGGCAGTACTTC.

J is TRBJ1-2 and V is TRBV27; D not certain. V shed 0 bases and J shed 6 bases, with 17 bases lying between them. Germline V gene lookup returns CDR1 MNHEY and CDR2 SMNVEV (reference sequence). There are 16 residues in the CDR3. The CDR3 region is CASSLSSTTPRDGYTF. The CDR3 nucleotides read TGTGCCAGCAGTTTATCGTCGACAACTCCTCGGGATGGCTACACCTTC.

CDR3 sequence (DNA): TGTGCCAGCAGTTTGCATTTTGGGAGCAATCAGCCCCAGCATTTT. This codes for CASSLHFGSNQPQHF. The V gene is TRBV28, the J gene TRBJ1-5; D call uncertain. The CDR3 loop spans 15 amino acids. Germline CDR1 is MDHEN and CDR2 is SYDVKM. The V end was cut by 3 bases, the J end by 1 base, with 10 bases between.

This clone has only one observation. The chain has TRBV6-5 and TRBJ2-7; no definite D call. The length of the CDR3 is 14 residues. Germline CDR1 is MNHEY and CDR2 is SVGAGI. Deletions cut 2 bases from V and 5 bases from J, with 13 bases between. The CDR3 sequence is CASSYRSPTHEQYF. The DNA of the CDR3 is TGTGCCAGCAGTTACAGGTCCCCAACCCACGAGCAGTACTTC.

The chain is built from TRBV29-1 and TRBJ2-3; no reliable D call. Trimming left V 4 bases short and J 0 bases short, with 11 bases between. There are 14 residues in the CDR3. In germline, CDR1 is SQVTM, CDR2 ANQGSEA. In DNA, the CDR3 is TGCAGCGTTGCTCAGATCCTTAGCACAGATACGCAGTATTTT. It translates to CSVAQILSTDTQYF.

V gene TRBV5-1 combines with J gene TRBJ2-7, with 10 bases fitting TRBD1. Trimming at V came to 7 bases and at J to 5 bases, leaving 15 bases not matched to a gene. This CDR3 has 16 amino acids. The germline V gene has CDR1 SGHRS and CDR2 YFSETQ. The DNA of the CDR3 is TGCGCCAGCCGCACTCTACCGGGACAGGGGACCCACGAGCAGTACTTC. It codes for CASRTLPGQGTHEQYF.

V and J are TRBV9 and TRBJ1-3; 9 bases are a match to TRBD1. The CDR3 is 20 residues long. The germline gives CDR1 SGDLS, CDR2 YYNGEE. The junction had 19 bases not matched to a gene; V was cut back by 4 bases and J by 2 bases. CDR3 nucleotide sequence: TGTGCCAGCAGCCTTCTCCCCGGGACAGGGAGTCAGTTACCTGGAAACACCATATATTTT. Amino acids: CASSLLPGTGSQLPGNTIYF.

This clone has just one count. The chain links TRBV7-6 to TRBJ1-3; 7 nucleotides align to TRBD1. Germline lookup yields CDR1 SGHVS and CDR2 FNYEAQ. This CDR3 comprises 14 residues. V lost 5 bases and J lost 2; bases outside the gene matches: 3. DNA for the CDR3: TGTGCCAGCAGCCCGGGGACAGCTGGAAACACCATATATTTT. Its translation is CASSPGTAGNTIYF.

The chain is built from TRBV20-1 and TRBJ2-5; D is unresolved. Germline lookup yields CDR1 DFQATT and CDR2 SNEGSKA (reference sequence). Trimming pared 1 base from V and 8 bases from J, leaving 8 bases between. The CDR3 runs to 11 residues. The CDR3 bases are TGCAGTGCTAGAGTAGGTCCCACCCAGTACTTC. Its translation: CSARVGPTQYF.

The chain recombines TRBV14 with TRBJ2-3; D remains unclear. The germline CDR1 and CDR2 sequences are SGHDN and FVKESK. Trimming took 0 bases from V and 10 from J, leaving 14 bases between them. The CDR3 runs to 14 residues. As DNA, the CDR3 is TGTGCCAGCAGCCAAGAGATCCAGCCACCGCCGCAGTATTTT. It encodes CASSQEIQPPPQYF.

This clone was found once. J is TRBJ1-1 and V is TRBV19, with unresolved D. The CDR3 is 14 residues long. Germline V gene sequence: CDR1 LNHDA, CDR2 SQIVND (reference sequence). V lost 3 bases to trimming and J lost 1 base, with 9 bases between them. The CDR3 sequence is CASSIDVRNTEAFF. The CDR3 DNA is TGTGCCAGTAGTATCGATGTACGGAACACTGAAGCTTTCTTT.

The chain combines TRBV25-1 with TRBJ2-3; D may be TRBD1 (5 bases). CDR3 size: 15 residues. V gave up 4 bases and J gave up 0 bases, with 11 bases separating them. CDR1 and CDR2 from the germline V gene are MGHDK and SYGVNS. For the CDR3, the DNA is TGTGCCAGCAGTGTGACAGAGTCTAGCACAGATACGCAGTATTTT. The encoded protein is CASSVTESSTDTQYF.

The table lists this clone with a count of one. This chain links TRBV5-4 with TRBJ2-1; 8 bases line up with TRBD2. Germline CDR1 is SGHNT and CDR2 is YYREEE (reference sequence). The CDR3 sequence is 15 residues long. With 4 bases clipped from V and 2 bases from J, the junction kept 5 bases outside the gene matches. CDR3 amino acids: CASSRSGSTYNEQFF. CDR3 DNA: TGTGCCAGCAGCCGGAGCGGGAGCACCTACAATGAGCAGTTCTTC.

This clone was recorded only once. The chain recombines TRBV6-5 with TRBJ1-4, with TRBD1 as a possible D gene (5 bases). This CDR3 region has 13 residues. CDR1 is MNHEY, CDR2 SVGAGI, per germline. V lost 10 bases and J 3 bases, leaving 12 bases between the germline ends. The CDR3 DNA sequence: TGTGCCACCCAGGGTACAGCTAATGAAAAACTGTTTTTT. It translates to CATQGTANEKLFF.

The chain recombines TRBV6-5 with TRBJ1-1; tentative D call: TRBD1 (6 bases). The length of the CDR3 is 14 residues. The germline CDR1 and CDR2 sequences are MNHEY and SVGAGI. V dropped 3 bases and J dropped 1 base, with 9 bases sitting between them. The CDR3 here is CASSYNRANTEAFF. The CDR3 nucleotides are TGTGCCAGCAGTTATAACAGGGCGAACACTGAAGCTTTCTTT.

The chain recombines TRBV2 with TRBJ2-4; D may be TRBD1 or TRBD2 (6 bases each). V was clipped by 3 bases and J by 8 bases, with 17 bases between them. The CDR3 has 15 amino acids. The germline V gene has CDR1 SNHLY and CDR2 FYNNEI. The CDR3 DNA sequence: TGTGCCAGCAGTGAGAGCAGGGGAGGTGGGGACATTCAGTACTTC. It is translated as CASSESRGGGDIQYF.

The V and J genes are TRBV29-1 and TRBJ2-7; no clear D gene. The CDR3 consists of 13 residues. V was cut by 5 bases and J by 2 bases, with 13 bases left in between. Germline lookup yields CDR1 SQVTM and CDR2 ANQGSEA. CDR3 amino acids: CSVHGQSPYEQYF. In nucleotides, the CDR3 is TGCAGCGTTCATGGTCAGTCCCCCTACGAGCAGTACTTC.

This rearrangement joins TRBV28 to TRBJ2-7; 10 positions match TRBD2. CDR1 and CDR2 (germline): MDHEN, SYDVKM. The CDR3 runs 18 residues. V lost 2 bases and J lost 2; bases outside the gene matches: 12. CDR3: CASSLQRLAGTTTYEQYF. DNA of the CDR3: TGTGCCAGCAGTTTACAGCGACTAGCGGGTACCACTACCTACGAGCAGTACTTC.